This T cell receptor beta chain was obtained from a study of CD8+ T cells in alopecia areata. Treatment denoted: oral pan-JAK inhibitor, 5-10 mg twice daily. The sequencing template was cDNA reverse transcribed from extracted RNA. Clones were sequenced by immunoSEQ multiplex PCR, and TCRdb holds only the in-frame ones, with some missing. The repertoire holds approximately 180,000 clones, with roughly 50% as singletons. This CDR3 has 16 amino acids. V was trimmed by 0 bases and J by 1 base, leaving 12 bases between them. Germline lookup yields CDR1 SGHNT and CDR2 YENEEA. This clone occurred once. This TCR came from a human donor with alopecia areata. The material sequenced was CD8+ T cells sorted from blood, taken at week 24, from a patient treated with tofacitinib. V and J are TRBV11-3 and TRBJ1-1; D unresolved. In DNA, the CDR3 is TGTGCCAGCAGCTTAGATCTCGGAGCGCGGAACACTGAAGCTTTCTTT. Its protein is CASSLDLGARNTEAFF.